This T cell receptor (beta chain) was recovered during a study of blood T cell repertoires in COVID-19. Looking at the study overall: Material from acute and convalescent COVID-19 was sourced from the United States, Italy and Spain. T cells, B-cell-depleted T cells, or PBMCs supplied cDNA or gDNA.

Original data processing: Amplification of reference gene primers provided the estimated nucleated cell counts. TCRdb keeps only in-frame clones here, not all; method: immunoSEQ multiplex PCR. From that table come the V and J calls and clone size; the DNA was used to work out D and trimming. The sample has under 300,000 clones; approximately 90% are singletons. J lost 4 bases, V lost 6 bases, and 6 bases had no gene match. CDR1 MNHEY and CDR2 SVGAGI come from the germline V gene. The CDR3 consists of 13 residues. The chain joins TRBV6-5 to TRBJ2-7; 7 positions agree with TRBD1. The clonotype comes from a woman between 40 and 55 years old who had recovered from COVID-19. The source material was peripheral blood. The chain's CDR3 is CASRTGAGYEQYV. CDR3 nucleotides: TGTGCCAGCAGAACAGGGGCAGGGTACGAGCAGTACGTC.